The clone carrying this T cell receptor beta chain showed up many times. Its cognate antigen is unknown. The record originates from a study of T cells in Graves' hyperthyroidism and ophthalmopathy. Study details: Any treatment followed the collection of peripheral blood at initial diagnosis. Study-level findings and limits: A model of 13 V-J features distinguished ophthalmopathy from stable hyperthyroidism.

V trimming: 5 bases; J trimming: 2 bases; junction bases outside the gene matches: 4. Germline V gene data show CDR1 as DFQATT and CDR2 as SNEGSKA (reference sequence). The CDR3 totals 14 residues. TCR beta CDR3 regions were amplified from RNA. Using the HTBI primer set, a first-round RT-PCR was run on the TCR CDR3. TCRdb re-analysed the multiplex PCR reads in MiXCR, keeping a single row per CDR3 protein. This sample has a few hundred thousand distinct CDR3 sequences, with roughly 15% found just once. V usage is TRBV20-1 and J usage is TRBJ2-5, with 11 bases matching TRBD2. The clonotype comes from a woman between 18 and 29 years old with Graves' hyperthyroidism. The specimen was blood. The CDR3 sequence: CSAGRLAGQETQYF. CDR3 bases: TGCAGTGCTGGCAGACTAGCGGGACAAGAGACCCAGTACTTC.